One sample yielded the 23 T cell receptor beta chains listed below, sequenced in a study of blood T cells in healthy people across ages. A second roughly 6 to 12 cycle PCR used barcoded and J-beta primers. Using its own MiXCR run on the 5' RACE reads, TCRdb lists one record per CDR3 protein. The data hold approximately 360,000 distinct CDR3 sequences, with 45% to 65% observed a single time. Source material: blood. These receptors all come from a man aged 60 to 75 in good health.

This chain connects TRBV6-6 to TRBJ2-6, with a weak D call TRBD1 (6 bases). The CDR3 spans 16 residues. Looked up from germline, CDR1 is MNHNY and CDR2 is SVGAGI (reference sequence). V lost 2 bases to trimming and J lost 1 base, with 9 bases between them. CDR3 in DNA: TGTGCCAGCAGTTACGGCAGGGGTTCTGGGGCCAACGTCCTGACTTTC. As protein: CASSYGRGSGANVLTF.

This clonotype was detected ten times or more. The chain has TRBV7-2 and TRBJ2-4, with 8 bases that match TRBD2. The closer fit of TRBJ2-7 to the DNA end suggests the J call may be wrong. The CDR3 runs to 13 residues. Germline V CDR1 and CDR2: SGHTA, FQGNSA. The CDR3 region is CASSHGGVDEQYF. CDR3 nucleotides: TGTGCCAGCAGCCACGGGGGGGTAGACGAGCAGTACTTC.

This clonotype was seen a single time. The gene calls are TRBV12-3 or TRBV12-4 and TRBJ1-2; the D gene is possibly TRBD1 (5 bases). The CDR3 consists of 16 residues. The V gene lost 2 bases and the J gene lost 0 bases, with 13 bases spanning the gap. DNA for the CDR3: TGTGCCAGCAGTTTAAGTCAGGGACTCCCTAACTATGGCTACACCTTC. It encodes CASSLSQGLPNYGYTF.

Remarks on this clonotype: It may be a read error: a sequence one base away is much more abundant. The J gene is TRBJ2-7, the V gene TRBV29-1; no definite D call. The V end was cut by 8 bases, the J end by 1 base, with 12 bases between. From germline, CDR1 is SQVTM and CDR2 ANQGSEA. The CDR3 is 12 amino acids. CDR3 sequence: CSPSGSSYEQYF. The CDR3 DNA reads TGCAGCCCCTCGGGCAGTTCCTACGAGCAGTACTTC.

For the CDR3, the DNA is TGTGCCAGCACCGGGGGGGGAAATGAGCAGTACTTC. Encoded protein: CASTGGGNEQYF. V usage is TRBV7-9 and J usage is TRBJ2-5; 8 bases agree with TRBD2. CDR3 length: 12 residues. The V gene's germline CDR1 is SEHNR and CDR2 FQNEAQ (reference sequence). Unmatched junction bases numbered 9, after V lost 7 bases and J lost 11 bases.

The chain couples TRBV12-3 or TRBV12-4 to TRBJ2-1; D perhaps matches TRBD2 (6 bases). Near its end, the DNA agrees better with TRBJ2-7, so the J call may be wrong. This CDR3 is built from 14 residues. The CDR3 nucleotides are TGTGCCAGCAGTTTACTGGCGGGAAACAATGAGCAGTACTTC. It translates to CASSLLAGNNEQYF.

The CDR3 protein is CASSDEQGSTDTQYF. DNA of the CDR3: TGTGCCAGCAGTGACGAACAGGGAAGCACAGATACGCAGTATTTT. V gene TRBV6-4 combines with J gene TRBJ2-3; weak D call: TRBD1 (6 bases). V was cut by 2 bases and J by 0 bases, with 9 bases left in between. Germline loops: CDR1 MRHNA, CDR2 SNTAGT. The CDR3 is 15 residues long.

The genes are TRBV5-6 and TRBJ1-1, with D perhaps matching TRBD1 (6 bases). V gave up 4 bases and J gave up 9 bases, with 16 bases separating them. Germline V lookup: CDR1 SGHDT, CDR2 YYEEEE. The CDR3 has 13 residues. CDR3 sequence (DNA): TGTGCCAGCAGCCGAAGACAGGCCGCCAAAGCTTTCTTT. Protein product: CASSRRQAAKAFF.

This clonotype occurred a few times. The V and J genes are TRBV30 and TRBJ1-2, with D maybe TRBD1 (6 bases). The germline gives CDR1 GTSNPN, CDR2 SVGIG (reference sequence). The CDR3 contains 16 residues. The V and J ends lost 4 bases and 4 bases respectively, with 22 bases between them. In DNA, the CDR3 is TGTGCCTGGATGGGGGCAGGAGGGGAAACTATCTATGGCTACACCTTC. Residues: CAWMGAGGETIYGYTF.

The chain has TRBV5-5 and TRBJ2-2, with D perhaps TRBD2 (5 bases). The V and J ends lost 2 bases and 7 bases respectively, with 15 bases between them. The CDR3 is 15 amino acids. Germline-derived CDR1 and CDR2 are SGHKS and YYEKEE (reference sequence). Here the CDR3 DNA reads TGTGCCAGCAGCTTCTCGAGTCGAGGGAACGGGGAGCTGTTTTTT. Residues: CASSFSSRGNGELFF.

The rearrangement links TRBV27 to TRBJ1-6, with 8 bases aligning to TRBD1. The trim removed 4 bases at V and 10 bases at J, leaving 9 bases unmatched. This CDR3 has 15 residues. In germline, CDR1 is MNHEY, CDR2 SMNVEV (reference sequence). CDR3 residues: CASSYKQGGGSPLHF. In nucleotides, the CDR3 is TGTGCCAGCAGTTACAAACAGGGGGGAGGCTCACCCCTCCACTTT.

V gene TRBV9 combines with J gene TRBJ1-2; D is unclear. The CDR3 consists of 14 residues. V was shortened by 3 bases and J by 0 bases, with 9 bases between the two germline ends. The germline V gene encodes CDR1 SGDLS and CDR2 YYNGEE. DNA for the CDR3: TGTGCCAGCAGCGGGCGGGCTCCTAACTATGGCTACACCTTC. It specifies CASSGRAPNYGYTF.

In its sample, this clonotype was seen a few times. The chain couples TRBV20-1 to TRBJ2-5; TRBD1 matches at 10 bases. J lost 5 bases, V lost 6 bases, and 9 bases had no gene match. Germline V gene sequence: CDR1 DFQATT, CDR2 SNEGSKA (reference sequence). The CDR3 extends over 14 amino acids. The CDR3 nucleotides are TGCAGTGCGCTGACAGGGGGCGTTACGGAGACCCAGTACTTC. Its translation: CSALTGGVTETQYF.

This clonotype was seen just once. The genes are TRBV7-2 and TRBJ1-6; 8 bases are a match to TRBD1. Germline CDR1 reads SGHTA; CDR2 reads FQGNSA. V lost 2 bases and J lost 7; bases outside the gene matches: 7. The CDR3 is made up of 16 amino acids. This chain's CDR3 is CASSLIAGGANSPLHF. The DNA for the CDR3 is TGTGCCAGCAGCTTAATCGCAGGGGGCGCGAATTCACCCCTCCACTTT.

The CDR3 DNA is TGTGCCAGCAGCGCCTCTGGGGGGGGGACCCAGTACTTC. Residues: CASSASGGGTQYF. V is TRBV7-3 and J is TRBJ2-5; 7 bases fit TRBD2. Germline lookup yields CDR1 SGHTA and CDR2 FQGTGA. This CDR3 has 13 residues. Losses at the gene ends were 5 bases for V and 7 bases for J; bases not matched to a gene: 7.

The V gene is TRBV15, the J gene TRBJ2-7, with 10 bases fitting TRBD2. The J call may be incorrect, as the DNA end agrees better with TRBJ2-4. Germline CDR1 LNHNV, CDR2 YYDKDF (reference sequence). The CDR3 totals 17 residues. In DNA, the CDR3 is TGTGCCACCAGCAGAGGGACTAGCGGAACCTCCAAAAACATTCAGTACTTC. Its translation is CATSRGTSGTSKNIQYF.

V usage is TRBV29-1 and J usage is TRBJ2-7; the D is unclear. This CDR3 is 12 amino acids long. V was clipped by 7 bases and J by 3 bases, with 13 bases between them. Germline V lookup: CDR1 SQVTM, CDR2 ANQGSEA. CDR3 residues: CSGSEVGYEQYF. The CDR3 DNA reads TGCAGCGGCTCAGAAGTCGGCTACGAGCAGTACTTC.

The CDR3 here is CASSSQAEIGGSGELFF. In DNA, the CDR3 is TGCGCCAGCAGCTCCCAAGCCGAGATTGGGGGTTCCGGGGAGCTGTTTTTT. The genes are TRBV5-1 and TRBJ2-2, with D possibly being TRBD1 or TRBD2 (5 bases each). The CDR3 length is 17 residues. Between the trimmed V and J ends, which lost 3 bases and 6 bases, there was a span of 21 bases. Germline loops: CDR1 SGHRS, CDR2 YFSETQ. The full variable domain, completed using reference TRBV5-1 and TRBJ2-2, is KAGVTQTPRYLIKTRGQQVTLSCSPISGHRSVSWYQQTPGQGLQFLFEYFSETQRNKGNFPGRFSGRQFSNSRSEMNVSTLELGDSALYLCASSSQAEIGGSGELFFGEGSRLTVL.

CDR3 sequence reads: CASSLGRNEQYF. As DNA, the CDR3 is TGTGCCAGCAGCTTAGGTCGTAACGAGCAGTACTTC. The rearrangement uses TRBV11-1 and TRBJ2-7; D call uncertain. Germline V CDR1 and CDR2: SGHAT, FQDESV (reference sequence). The CDR3 loop spans 12 amino acids. Trimming removed 1 base at V and 5 bases at J, with 6 bases between.

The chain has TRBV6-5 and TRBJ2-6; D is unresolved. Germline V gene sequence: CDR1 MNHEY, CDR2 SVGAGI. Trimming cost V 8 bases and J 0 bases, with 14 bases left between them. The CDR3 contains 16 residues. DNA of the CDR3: TGTGCCAGCTGGGCCCGTTGGAGCTCTGGGGCCAACGTCCTGACTTTC. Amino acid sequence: CASWARWSSGANVLTF.

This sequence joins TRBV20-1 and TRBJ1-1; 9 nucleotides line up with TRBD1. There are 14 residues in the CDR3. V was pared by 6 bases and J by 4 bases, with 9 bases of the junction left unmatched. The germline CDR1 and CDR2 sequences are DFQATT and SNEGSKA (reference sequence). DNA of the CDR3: TGCAGTGCAACAGGACAGGGGCTGGGCACTGAAGCTTTCTTT. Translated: CSATGQGLGTEAFF.

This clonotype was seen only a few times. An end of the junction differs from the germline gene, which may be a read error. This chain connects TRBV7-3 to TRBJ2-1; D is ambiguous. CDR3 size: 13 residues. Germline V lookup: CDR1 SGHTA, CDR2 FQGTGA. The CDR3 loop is CASSLQGYKEQFF. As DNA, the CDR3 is TGTGCCAGCAGCCTACAAGGGTACAAGGAGCAGTTCTTC.

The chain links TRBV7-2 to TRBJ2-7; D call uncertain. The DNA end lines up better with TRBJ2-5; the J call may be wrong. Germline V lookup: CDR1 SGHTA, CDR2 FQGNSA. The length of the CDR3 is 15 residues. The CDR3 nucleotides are TGTGCCAGCAGCCCCCTACCTCACGATTTGAAGACCCAGTACTTC. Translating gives CASSPLPHDLKTQYF.